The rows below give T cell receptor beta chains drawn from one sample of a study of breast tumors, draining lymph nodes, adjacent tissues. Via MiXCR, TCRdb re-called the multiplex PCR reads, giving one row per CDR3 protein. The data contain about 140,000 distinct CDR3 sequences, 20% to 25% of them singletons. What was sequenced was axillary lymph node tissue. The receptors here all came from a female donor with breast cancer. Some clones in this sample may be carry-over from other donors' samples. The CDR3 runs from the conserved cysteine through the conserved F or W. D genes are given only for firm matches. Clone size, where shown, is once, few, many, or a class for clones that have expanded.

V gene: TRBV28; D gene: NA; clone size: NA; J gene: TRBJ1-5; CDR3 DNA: TGTGCCAGCAGACCTACAGGTTATCAGCCCCAGCATTTT; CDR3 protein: CASRPTGYQPQHF
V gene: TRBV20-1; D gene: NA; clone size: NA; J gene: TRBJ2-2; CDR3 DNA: TGCAGTGCTGGAGATTATAGCGATTGGATCGGGGAGCTGTTTTTT; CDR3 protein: CSAGDYSDWIGELFF
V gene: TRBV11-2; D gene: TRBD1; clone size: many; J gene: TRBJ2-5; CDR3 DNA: TGTGCCAGCCGACAGGGGGGAAAGACCCAGTACTTC; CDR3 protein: CASRQGGKTQYF
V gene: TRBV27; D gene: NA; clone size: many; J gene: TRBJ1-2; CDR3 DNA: TGTGCCAGCAGTTTAGGGGGACGTAACTATGGCTACACCTTC; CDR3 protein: CASSLGGRNYGYTF
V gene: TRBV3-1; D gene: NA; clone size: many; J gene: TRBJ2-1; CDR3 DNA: TGTGCCAGCAGCCATACGGTGAGAGAGCAGTTCTTC; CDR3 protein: CASSHTVREQFF
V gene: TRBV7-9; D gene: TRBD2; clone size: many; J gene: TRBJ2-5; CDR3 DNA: TGTGCCAGCAGTGGCGGGACTAGCTTCGAGACCCAGTACTTC; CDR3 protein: CASSGGTSFETQYF
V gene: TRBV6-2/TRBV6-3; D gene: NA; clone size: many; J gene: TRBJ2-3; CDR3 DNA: TGTGCCAGCAGTTACATCGTCGGGCGTCCAGATACGCAGTATTTT; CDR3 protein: CASSYIVGRPDTQYF
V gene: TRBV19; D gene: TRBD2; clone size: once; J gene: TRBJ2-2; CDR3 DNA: TGTGCCAGTAGTATCACCCTCGGAGCGGGAGGGGGGGATAAAGGGCCCGGGGAGCTGTTTTTT; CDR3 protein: CASSITLGAGGGDKGPGELFF
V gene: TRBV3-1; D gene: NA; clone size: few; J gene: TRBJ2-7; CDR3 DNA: TGTGCCAGCAGCCCACAGTTGGGGGGCTCTACATACGAGCAGTACTTC; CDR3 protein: CASSPQLGGSTYEQYF
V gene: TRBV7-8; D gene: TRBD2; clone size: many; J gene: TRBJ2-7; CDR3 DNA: TGTGCCAGCAGCTTCCAGCGGGGATGGCAGTACTTC; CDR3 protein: CASSFQRGWQYF
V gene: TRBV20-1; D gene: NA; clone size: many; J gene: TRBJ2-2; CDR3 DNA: TGCAGTGCCCCCAAAAATCGGAACACCGGGGAGCTGTTTTTT; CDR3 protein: CSAPKNRNTGELFF
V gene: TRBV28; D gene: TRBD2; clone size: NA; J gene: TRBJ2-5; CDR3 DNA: TGTGCCAGCAGTGCCGGGACTAGCGGGGTGGGGCAAGAGACCCAGTACTTC; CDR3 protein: CASSAGTSGVGQETQYF
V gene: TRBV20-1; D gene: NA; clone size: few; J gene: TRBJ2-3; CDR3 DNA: TGCAGTGCTAGCAAGGGGAAAACGGCGTATCCAGATACGCAGTATTTT; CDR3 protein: CSASKGKTAYPDTQYF
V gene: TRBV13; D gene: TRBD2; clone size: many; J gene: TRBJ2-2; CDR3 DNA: TGTGCCAGCAGGATTGGGACTACTAACACCGGGGAGCTGTTTTTT; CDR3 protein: CASRIGTTNTGELFF
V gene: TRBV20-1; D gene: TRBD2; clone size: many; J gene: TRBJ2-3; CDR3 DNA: TGCAGTGCTAGATCTGGCGGGAGCGAGGGAGTGAGGACAGATACGCAGTATTTT; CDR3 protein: CSARSGGSEGVRTDTQYF
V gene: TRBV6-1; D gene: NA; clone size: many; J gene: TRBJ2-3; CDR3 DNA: TGTGCCAGCCGCGAGAATTTGGCAGATACGCAGTATTTT; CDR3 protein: CASRENLADTQYF
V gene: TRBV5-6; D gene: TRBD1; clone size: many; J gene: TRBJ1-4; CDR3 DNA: TGTGCCAGCAGCAGAACGGGACAGCTAAATGAAAAACTGTTTTTT; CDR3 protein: CASSRTGQLNEKLFF